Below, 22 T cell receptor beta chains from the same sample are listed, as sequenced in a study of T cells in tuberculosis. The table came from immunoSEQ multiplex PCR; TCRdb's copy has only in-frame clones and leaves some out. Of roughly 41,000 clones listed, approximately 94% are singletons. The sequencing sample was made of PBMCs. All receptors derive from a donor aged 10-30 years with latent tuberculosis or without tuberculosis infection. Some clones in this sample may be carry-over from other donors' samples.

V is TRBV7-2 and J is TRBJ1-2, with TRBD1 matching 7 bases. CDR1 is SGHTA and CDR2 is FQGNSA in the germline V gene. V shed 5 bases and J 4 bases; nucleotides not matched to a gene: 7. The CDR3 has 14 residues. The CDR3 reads CASSRGDSFYGYTF. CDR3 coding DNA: TGTGCCAGCAGCCGAGGGGACAGCTTCTATGGCTACACCTTC.

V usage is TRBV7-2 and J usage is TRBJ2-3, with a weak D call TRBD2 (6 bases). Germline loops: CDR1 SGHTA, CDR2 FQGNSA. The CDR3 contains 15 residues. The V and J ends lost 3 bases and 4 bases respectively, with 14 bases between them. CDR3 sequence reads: CASSFSGLHPDTQYF. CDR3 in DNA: TGTGCCAGCAGCTTCTCGGGACTCCACCCAGATACGCAGTATTTT. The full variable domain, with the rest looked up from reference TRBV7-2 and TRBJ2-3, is GAGVSQSPSNKVTEKGKDVELRCDPISGHTALYWYRQSLGQGLEFLIYFQGNSAPDKSGLPSDRFSAERTGGSVSTLTIQRTQQEDSAVYLCASSFSGLHPDTQYFGPGTRLTVL.

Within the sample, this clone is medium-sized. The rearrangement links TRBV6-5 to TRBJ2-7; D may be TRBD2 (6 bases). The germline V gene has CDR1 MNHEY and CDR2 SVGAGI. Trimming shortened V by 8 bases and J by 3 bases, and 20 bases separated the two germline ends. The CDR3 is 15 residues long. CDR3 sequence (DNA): TGTGCCAGCGCGAGGAGGGCCGGATACCGCTACGAGCAGTACTTC. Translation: CASARRAGYRYEQYF.

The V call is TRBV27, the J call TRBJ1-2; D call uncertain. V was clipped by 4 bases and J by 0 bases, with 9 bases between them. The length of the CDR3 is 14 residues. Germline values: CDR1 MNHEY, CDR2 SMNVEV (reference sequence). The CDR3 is CASSWTGTNYGYTF. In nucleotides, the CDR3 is TGTGCCAGCAGTTGGACGGGGACTAACTATGGCTACACCTTC.

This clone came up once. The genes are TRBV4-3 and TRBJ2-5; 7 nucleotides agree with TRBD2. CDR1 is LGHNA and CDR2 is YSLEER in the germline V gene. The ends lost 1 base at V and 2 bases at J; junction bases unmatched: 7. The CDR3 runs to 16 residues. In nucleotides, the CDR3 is TGCGCCAGCAGCCAAGTGGTCGGGGGACTACAAGAGACCCAGTACTTC. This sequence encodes CASSQVVGGLQETQYF.

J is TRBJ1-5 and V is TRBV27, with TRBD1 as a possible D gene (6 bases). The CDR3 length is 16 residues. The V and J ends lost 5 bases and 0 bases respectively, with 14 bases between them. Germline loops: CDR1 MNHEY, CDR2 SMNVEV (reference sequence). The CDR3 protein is CASSPGQTLSNQPQHF. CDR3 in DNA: TGTGCCAGCAGTCCCGGACAGACCCTTAGCAATCAGCCCCAGCATTTT.

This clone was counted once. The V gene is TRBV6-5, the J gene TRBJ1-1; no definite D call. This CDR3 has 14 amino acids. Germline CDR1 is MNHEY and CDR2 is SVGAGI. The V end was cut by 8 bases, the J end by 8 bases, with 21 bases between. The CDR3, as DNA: TGTGCCAGCCTAACTCCGGGAGCCCTCGGGGAAGCTTTCTTT. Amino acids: CASLTPGALGEAFF.

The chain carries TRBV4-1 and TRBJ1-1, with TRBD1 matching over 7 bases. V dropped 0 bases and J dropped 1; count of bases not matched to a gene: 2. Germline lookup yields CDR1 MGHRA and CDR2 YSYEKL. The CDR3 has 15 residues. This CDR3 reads CASSQERTGNTEAFF. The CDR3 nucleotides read TGCGCCAGCAGCCAAGAGAGGACAGGGAACACTGAAGCTTTCTTT.

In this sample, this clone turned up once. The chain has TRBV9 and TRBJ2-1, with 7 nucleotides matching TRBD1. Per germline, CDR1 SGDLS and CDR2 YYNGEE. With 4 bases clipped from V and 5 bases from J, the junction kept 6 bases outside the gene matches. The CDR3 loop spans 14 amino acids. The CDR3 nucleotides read TGTGCCAGCAGCCCCAGTACAGGGGACAATGAGCAGTTCTTC. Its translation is CASSPSTGDNEQFF.

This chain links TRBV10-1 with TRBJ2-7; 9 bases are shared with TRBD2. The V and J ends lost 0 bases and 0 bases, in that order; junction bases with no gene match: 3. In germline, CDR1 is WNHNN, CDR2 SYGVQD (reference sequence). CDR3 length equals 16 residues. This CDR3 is CASSESLAGSSYEQYF. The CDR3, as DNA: TGCGCCAGCAGTGAGTCTCTAGCGGGGAGCTCCTACGAGCAGTACTTC.

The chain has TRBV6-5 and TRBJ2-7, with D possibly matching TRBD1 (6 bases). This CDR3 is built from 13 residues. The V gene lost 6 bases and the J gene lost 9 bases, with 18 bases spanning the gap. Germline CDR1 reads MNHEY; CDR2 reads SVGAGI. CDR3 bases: TGTGCCAGCAGCCGTACCTACGGACAGCCGCAGTACTTC. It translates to CASSRTYGQPQYF.

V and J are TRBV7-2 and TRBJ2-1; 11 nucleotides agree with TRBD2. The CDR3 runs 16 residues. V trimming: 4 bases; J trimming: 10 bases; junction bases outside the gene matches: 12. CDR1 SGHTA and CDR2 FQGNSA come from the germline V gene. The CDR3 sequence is CASSYLPGLAAGEQFF. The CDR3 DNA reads TGTGCCAGCAGCTACCTACCGGGACTAGCGGCGGGCGAGCAGTTCTTC. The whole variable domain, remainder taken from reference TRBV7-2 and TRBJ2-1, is GAGVSQSPSNKVTEKGKDVELRCDPISGHTALYWYRQSLGQGLEFLIYFQGNSAPDKSGLPSDRFSAERTGGSVSTLTIQRTQQEDSAVYLCASSYLPGLAAGEQFFGPGTRLTVL.

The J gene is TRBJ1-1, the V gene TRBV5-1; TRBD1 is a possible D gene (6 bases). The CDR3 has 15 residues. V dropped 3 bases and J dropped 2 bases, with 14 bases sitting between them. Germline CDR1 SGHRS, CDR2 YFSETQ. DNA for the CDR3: TGCGCCAGCAGCTCCACAGGGAGACCCAACACTGAAGCTTTCTTT. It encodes CASSSTGRPNTEAFF.

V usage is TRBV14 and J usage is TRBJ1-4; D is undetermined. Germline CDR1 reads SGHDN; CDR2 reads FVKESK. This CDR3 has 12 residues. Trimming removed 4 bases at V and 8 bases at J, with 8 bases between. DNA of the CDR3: TGTGCCAGCAGCCCCTCTCGGGAAAAACTGTTTTTT. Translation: CASSPSREKLFF.

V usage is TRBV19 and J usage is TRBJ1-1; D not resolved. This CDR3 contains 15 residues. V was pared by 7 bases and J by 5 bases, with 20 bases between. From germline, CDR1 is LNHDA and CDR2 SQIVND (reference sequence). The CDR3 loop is CASTGIRAVGTEAFF. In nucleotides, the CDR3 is TGTGCCAGTACCGGGATTAGGGCTGTAGGGACTGAAGCTTTCTTT.

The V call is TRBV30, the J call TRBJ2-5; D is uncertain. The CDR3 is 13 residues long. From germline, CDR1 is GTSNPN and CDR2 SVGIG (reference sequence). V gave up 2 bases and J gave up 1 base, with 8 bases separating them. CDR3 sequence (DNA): TGTGCCTGGAGTAGAGCCATCCAAGAGACCCAGTACTTC. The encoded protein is CAWSRAIQETQYF.

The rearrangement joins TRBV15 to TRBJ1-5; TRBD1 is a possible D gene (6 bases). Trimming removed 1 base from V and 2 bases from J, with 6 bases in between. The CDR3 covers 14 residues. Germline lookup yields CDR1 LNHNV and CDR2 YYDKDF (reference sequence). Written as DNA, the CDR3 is TGTGCCACCAGCAGAGCAGGGGGCAATCAGCCCCAGCATTTT. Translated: CATSRAGGNQPQHF.

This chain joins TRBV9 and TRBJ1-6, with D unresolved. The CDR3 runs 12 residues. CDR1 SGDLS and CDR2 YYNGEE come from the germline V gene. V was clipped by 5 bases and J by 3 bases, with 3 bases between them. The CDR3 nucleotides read TGTGCCAGCAGTCGCTATAATTCACCCCTCCACTTT. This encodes CASSRYNSPLHF. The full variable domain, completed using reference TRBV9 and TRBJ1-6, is DSGVTQTPKHLITATGQRVTLRCSPRSGDLSVYWYQQSLDQGLQFLIQYYNGEERAKGNILERFSAQQFPDLHSELNLSSLELGDSALYFCASSRYNSPLHFGNGTRLTVT.

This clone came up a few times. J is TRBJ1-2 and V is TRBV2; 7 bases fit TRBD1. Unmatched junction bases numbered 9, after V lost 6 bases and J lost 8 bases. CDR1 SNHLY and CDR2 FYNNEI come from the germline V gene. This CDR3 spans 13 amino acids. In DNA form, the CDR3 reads TGTGCCAGCAGAAGGGACAGACGGGAAGGCTACACCTTC. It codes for CASRRDRREGYTF.

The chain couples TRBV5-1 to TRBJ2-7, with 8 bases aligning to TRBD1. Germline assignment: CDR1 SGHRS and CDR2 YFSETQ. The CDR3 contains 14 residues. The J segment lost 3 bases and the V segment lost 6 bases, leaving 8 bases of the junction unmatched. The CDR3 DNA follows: TGCGCCAGCACCCCGGGACAGGCGTTCTACGAGCAGTACTTC. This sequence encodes CASTPGQAFYEQYF.

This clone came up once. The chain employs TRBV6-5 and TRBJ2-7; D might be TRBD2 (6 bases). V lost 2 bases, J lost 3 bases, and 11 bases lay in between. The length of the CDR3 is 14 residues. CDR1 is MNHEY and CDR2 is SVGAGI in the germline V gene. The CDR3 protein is CASSYRRVGYEQYV. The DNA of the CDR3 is TGTGCCAGCAGTTACAGGAGGGTCGGCTACGAGCAGTACGTC.

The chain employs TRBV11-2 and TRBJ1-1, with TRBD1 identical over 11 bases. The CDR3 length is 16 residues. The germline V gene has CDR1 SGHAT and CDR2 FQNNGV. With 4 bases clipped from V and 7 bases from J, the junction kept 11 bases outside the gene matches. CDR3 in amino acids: CASSSPAGQGAFEAFF. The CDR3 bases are TGTGCCAGCAGCTCGCCCGCCGGACAGGGGGCGTTTGAAGCTTTCTTT.